These 25 T cell receptor beta chains were all obtained from the same sample, sequenced in a study of shared clonotypes between healthy human individuals. Measured with immunoSEQ multiplex PCR; TCRdb has only the in-frame clones, and not every one. The sample yields about 380,000 clones, about 97% seen once. The sequenced sample was memory CD8+ T cells sorted from blood. Subset noted: CD45RO+ cells pooled with CCR7-negative TemRA cells. All receptors derive from a man in his thirties or forties in good health.

The chain couples TRBV13 to TRBJ2-1; 14 positions match TRBD2. Looked up from germline, CDR1 is PRHDT and CDR2 is FYEKMQ (reference sequence). The V gene end was trimmed by 2 bases and the J gene end by 10 bases; junction bases not matched to a gene: 4. The CDR3 loop spans 15 amino acids. CDR3 sequence reads: CASSLRGLAGDEQFF. Here the CDR3 DNA reads TGTGCCAGCAGCTTAAGGGGACTAGCGGGAGACGAGCAGTTCTTC.

This CDR3 reads CASSLKGEPITDTQYF. CDR3 in DNA: TGCGCCAGCAGCTTGAAGGGGGAGCCTATCACAGATACGCAGTATTTT. The V call is TRBV5-1, the J call TRBJ2-3, with D possibly TRBD1 on 6 matching bases. The CDR3 has 16 residues. Germline CDR1 SGHRS, CDR2 YFSETQ. The V end was cut by 1 base, the J end by 2 bases, with 14 bases between.

The chain uses TRBV5-1 and TRBJ2-3; no clear D. This CDR3 region has 13 residues. From germline, CDR1 is SGHRS and CDR2 YFSETQ. V lost 1 base to trimming and J lost 2 bases, with 5 bases between them. In DNA form, the CDR3 reads TGCGCCAGCAGCTTGTTTTCCACAGATACGCAGTATTTT. Translated: CASSLFSTDTQYF.

The chain is built from TRBV7-9 and TRBJ1-1, with D possibly TRBD1 on 6 matching bases. Germline CDR1 SEHNR, CDR2 FQNEAQ (reference sequence). There are 14 residues in the CDR3. Trimming removed 6 bases at V and 5 bases at J, with 16 bases between. For the CDR3, the DNA is TGTGCCAGCAGACAGTACAGGGAGGGAACTGAAGCTTTCTTT. This gives the protein CASRQYREGTEAFF.

The V call is TRBV27, the J call TRBJ2-3; 11 bases agree with TRBD2. With 2 bases clipped from V and 9 bases from J, the junction kept 4 bases outside the gene matches. CDR1 MNHEY and CDR2 SMNVEV come from the germline V gene (reference sequence). This CDR3 has 14 residues. CDR3 nucleotides: TGTGCCAGCAGTTTAATAGCGGGAGGGCCCACGCAGTATTTT. This codes for CASSLIAGGPTQYF.

The V and J genes are TRBV6-5 and TRBJ1-2; D perhaps matches TRBD1 (5 bases). There are 12 residues in the CDR3. The germline V and J ends were trimmed by 0 bases and 7 bases, with 6 bases remaining between them. The germline V gene has CDR1 MNHEY and CDR2 SVGAGI. Here the CDR3 reads CASSYSRGGYTF. The CDR3 DNA reads as TGTGCCAGCAGTTACTCGAGGGGTGGCTACACCTTC.

V is TRBV18 and J is TRBJ2-2, with 8 bases lining up with TRBD1. The junction had 7 bases not matched to a gene; V was cut back by 1 base and J by 6 bases. CDR1 KGHSH and CDR2 LQKENI come from the germline V gene. The CDR3 spans 16 residues. The CDR3 loop reads CASSPRTGTGPGELFF. The CDR3 DNA sequence: TGTGCCAGCTCACCACGGACGGGGACAGGACCCGGGGAGCTGTTTTTT.

The V and J genes are TRBV12-5 and TRBJ2-2; 10 bases are a match to TRBD2. The CDR3 length is 18 residues. V was pared by 0 bases and J by 0 bases, with 4 bases of the junction left unmatched. Germline CDR1 is LGHNT and CDR2 is FRNRAP. In DNA, the CDR3 is TGTGCTAGTGGTTTGGTCCCCGGGACTAGCGCGAACACCGGGGAGCTGTTTTTT. Protein product: CASGLVPGTSANTGELFF.

The chain links TRBV18 to TRBJ1-4, with 10 bases lining up with TRBD1. V dropped 2 bases and J dropped 8; count of bases not matched to a gene: 2. Germline V gene sequence: CDR1 KGHSH, CDR2 LQKENI. The CDR3 extends over 14 amino acids. Written as DNA, the CDR3 is TGTGCCAGCTCACCAGGGACAGGGGCGGAAAAACTGTTTTTT. Its protein product is CASSPGTGAEKLFF.

V usage is TRBV6-1 and J usage is TRBJ1-2; 9 bases fit TRBD1. From germline, CDR1 is MNHNS and CDR2 SASEGT. The CDR3 is 12 amino acids. With 8 bases clipped from V and 8 bases from J, the junction kept 6 bases outside the gene matches. CDR3 in amino acids: CASLTGGNGYTF. DNA of the CDR3: TGTGCCAGCCTGACAGGGGGTAACGGCTACACCTTC.

The rearrangement joins TRBV28 to TRBJ2-7; tentatively, D is TRBD2 (6 bases). Per germline, CDR1 MDHEN and CDR2 SYDVKM. V was clipped by 6 bases and J by 3 bases, with 21 bases between them. CDR3 size: 16 residues. The CDR3 DNA reads TGTGCCAGCAGGCCTGGGCCGGGGAGGACTTTCTACGAGCAGTACTTC. This encodes CASRPGPGRTFYEQYF.

This chain joins TRBV9 and TRBJ2-1, with TRBD2 matching over 10 bases. Germline CDR1 and CDR2: SGDLS and YYNGEE. The V and J ends lost 3 bases and 2 bases, in that order; junction bases with no gene match: 2. The CDR3 is 15 residues long. DNA of the CDR3: TGTGCCAGCAGCGATCTAGCGGGGGCCTACAATGAGCAGTTCTTC. Residues: CASSDLAGAYNEQFF.

V usage is TRBV30 and J usage is TRBJ1-2; 7 nucleotides align to TRBD1. The CDR3 runs to 15 residues. After removal of 4 bases from V and 6 bases from J, the junction contained 14 bases not matched to a gene. Per germline, CDR1 GTSNPN and CDR2 SVGIG (reference sequence). CDR3 protein: CAWTVGANRGDGYTF. The CDR3 DNA reads as TGTGCCTGGACCGTCGGGGCCAACAGGGGTGATGGCTACACCTTC.

The rearrangement joins TRBV27 to TRBJ1-2, with D perhaps matching TRBD1 (6 bases). Trimming cost V 4 bases and J 4 bases, with 10 bases left between them. The germline V gene has CDR1 MNHEY and CDR2 SMNVEV (reference sequence). This CDR3 region has 13 residues. In DNA, the CDR3 is TGTGCCAGCAGTTACAGGGTCGGCTATGGCTACACCTTC. It encodes CASSYRVGYGYTF.

Details on this clone: The junction does not match germline at one end; this may be a read error. The CDR3 bases are TGTGCCAGCAGGTTGGGCAGGGGCACAGATACGCAGTATTTT. Its protein product is CASRLGRGTDTQYF. The V gene is TRBV5-6, the J gene TRBJ2-3, with a possible D match to TRBD1 (5 bases). The germline gives CDR1 SGHDT, CDR2 YYEEEE. The CDR3 sequence is 14 residues long. The whole variable domain, filled in from reference TRBV5-6 and TRBJ2-3, reads DAGVTQSPTHLIKTRGQQVTLRCSPKSGHDTVSWYQQALGQGPQFIFQYYEEEERQRGNFPDRFSGHQFPNYSSELNVNALLLGDSALYLCASRLGRGTDTQYFGPGTRLTVL.

V and J are TRBV9 and TRBJ2-4, with 10 bases that match TRBD1. The CDR3 is made up of 13 amino acids. The germline CDR1 and CDR2 sequences are SGDLS and YYNGEE. The J segment lost 8 bases and the V segment lost 4 bases, leaving 3 bases of the junction unmatched. For the CDR3, the DNA is TGTGCCAGCAGCCTCGGACAGGGGGACATTCAGTACTTC. Amino acid sequence: CASSLGQGDIQYF.

With regard to this clone: Other DNA sequences in this sample translate to the same CDR3. This chain links TRBV20-1 with TRBJ2-7; D is ambiguous. CDR1 and CDR2 (germline): DFQATT, SNEGSKA (reference sequence). V lost 3 bases to trimming and J lost 0 bases, with 3 bases between them. This CDR3 spans 11 amino acids. CDR3 residues: CSARDSYEQYF. The CDR3 DNA follows: TGCAGTGCTAGGGACTCCTACGAGCAGTACTTC.

This rearrangement joins TRBV10-1 to TRBJ1-1; D is unclear. The ends were cut back, 0 bases at V and 5 bases at J, with 13 bases in the middle. Germline-derived CDR1 and CDR2 are WNHNN and SYGVQD (reference sequence). The CDR3 sequence is 15 residues long. For the CDR3, the DNA is TGCGCCAGCAGTGAGTCGCGGGTAGGGAAAACTGAAGCTTTCTTT. This sequence encodes CASSESRVGKTEAFF.

V gene TRBV10-3 combines with J gene TRBJ2-2; 8 nucleotides agree with TRBD1. Germline values: CDR1 ENHRY, CDR2 SYGVKD. The CDR3 spans 13 residues. The V segment lost 10 bases and the J segment 1 base; nucleotides outside the gene matches: 2. The CDR3 protein is CATGQGNTGELFF. In nucleotides, the CDR3 is TGTGCCACAGGACAGGGGAACACCGGGGAGCTGTTTTTT.

This chain joins TRBV15 and TRBJ1-5; 8 bases map to TRBD1. Germline loops: CDR1 LNHNV, CDR2 YYDKDF (reference sequence). V lost 0 bases to trimming and J lost 4 bases; unmatched junction nucleotides: 5. This CDR3 is built from 16 residues. DNA for the CDR3: TGTGCCACCAGCAGAGAGGACAGGGCGACGAATCAGCCCCAGCATTTT. It is translated as CATSREDRATNQPQHF.

V is TRBV6-1 and J is TRBJ1-3; D is unresolved. Germline V gene data show CDR1 as MNHNS and CDR2 as SASEGT. The CDR3 length is 13 residues. The V end lost 5 bases, the J end lost 5 bases, and 10 bases lay between the germline ends. CDR3 in amino acids: CASSSGYRNTIYF. CDR3 sequence (DNA): TGTGCCAGCAGTAGTGGGTACAGAAACACCATATATTTT.

The chain uses TRBV30 and TRBJ1-4; D remains ambiguous. CDR3 length: 16 amino acids. The germline V gene encodes CDR1 GTSNPN and CDR2 SVGIG (reference sequence). The V end was cut by 2 bases, the J end by 2 bases, with 15 bases between. The CDR3 here is CAWSTERRVTNEKLFF. CDR3 bases: TGTGCCTGGAGTACGGAGAGGAGGGTTACTAATGAAAAACTGTTTTTT.

As DNA, the CDR3 is TGCAGCGGGACAGGGGGCGAAAACTACAATGAGCAGTTCTTC. It codes for CSGTGGENYNEQFF. The chain couples TRBV29-1 to TRBJ2-1, with 11 nucleotides matching TRBD1. J was trimmed by 3 bases and V by 7 bases; bases with no gene match: 5. Germline V lookup: CDR1 SQVTM, CDR2 ANQGSEA. This CDR3 has 14 amino acids.

J is TRBJ2-3 and V is TRBV7-3, with TRBD2 matching 7 bases. CDR1 and CDR2 from the germline V gene are SGHTA and FQGTGA. The CDR3 loop spans 14 amino acids. The V and J ends lost 5 bases and 6 bases, in that order; junction bases with no gene match: 8. This chain's CDR3 is CASSPQRDWDTQYF. The CDR3 DNA reads TGTGCCAGCAGCCCTCAGCGGGATTGGGATACGCAGTATTTT.

The rearrangement links TRBV11-2 to TRBJ2-4, with D unclear. V dropped 8 bases and J dropped 0 bases, with 8 bases sitting between them. This CDR3 contains 13 residues. Germline V CDR1 and CDR2: SGHAT, FQNNGV. In DNA form, the CDR3 reads TGTGCCAGCGGGGTCTTAGCCAAAAACATTCAGTACTTC. The encoded protein is CASGVLAKNIQYF. The full variable domain, completed using reference TRBV11-2 and TRBJ2-4, is EAGVAQSPRYKIIEKRQSVAFWCNPISGHATLYWYQQILGQGPKLLIQFQNNGVVDDSQLPKDRFSAERLKGVDSTLKIQPAKLEDSAVYLCASGVLAKNIQYFGAGTRLSVL.